The clone carrying this T cell receptor beta chain was observed a handful of times. Preparation of the TCRbeta library involved a method that used unique molecular identifiers. TCRdb reprocessed the PCR reads with MiXCR, giving one entry per CDR3 protein. The sample holds hundreds of thousands of distinct CDR3 sequences, around an eighth seen once. This specimen comes from a study of T-cell reconstitution after alpha-beta-depleted transplantation in children. With 7 bases removed from V and 4 bases from J, the gap between germline ends came to 17 bases. This CDR3 has 14 amino acids. CDR1 is SGHTA and CDR2 is FQGNSA in the germline V gene.

V usage is TRBV7-2 and J usage is TRBJ2-7, with a weak D call TRBD1 (6 bases). The sequence came from a human donor who donated a stem cell graft to a child with combined immunodeficiency. The sequenced sample was PBMCs from the stem cell graft donor, obtained from the stem cell graft. The CDR3 DNA reads TGTGCCAGCACCCCGGGCCCCGGACAGTACGAGCAGTACTTC. It codes for CASTPGPGQYEQYF. Full variable domain (remainder filled in from reference TRBV7-2 and TRBJ2-7): GAGVSQSPSNKVTEKGKDVELRCDPISGHTALYWYRQSLGQGLEFLIYFQGNSAPDKSGLPSDRFSAERTGGSVSTLTIQRTQQEDSAVYLCASTPGPGQYEQYFGPGTRLTVT.